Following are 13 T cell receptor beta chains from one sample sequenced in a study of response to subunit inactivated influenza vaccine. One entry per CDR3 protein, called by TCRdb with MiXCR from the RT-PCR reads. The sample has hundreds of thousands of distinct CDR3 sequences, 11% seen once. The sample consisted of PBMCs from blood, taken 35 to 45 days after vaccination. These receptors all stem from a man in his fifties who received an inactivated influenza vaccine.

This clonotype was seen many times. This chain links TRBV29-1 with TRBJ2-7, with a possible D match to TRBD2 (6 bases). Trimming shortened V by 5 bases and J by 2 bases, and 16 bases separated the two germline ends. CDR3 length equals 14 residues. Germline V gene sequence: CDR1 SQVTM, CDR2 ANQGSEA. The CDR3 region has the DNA TGCAGCGTTACCAATCGCGGGACCCCCTACGAGCAGTACTTC. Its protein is CSVTNRGTPYEQYF.

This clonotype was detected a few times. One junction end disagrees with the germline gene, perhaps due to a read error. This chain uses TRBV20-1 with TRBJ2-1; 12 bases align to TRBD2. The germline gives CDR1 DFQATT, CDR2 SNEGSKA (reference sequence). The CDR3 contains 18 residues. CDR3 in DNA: TGCTGTGCTAGAGATTCTAGCGGGAGGGCCGGTTCCTACAATGAGCAGTTCTTC. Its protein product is CCARDSSGRAGSYNEQFF.

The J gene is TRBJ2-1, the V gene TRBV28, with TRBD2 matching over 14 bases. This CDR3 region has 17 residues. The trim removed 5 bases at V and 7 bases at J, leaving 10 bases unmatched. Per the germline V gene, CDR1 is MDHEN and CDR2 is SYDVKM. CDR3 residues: CASSPYTGTSGRNEQFF. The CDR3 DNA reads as TGTGCCAGCAGTCCATACACCGGGACTAGCGGGAGAAATGAGCAGTTCTTC.

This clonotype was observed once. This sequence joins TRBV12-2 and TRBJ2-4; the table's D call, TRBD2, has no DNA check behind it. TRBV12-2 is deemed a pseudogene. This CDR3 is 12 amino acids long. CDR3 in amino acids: CASPTDQLIQYF. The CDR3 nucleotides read TGTGCAAGCCCTACCGATCAATTAATTCAGTACTTC.

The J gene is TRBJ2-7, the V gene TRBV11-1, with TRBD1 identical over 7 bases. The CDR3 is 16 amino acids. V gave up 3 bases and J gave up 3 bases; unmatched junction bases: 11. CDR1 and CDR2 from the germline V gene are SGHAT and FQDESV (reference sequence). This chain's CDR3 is CASSLLLTGKRYEQYF. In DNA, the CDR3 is TGTGCCAGCAGCTTGTTGCTGACAGGGAAACGCTACGAGCAGTACTTC.

The CDR3 DNA is TGTGCCAGCAGCTTAGACCTTGGGGGGCCTGGGTATAATGAGCAGTTCTTC. Amino acid sequence: CASSLDLGGPGYNEQFF. V and J are TRBV7-9 and TRBJ2-1; D might be TRBD1 or TRBD2, each matching 6 bases. V dropped 1 base and J dropped 7 bases, with 20 bases sitting between them. CDR1 is SEHNR, CDR2 FQNEAQ, per germline (reference sequence). The CDR3 length is 17 residues.

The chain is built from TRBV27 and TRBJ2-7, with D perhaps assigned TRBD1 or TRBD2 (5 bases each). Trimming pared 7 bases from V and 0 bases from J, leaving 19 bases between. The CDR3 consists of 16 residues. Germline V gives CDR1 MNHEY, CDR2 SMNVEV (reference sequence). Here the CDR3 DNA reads TGTGCCAGCACCAGAACCGGGACGCTCAGCTCCTACGAGCAGTACTTC. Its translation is CASTRTGTLSSYEQYF.

The CDR3: CASSYGQRAQETQYF. CDR3 sequence (DNA): TGTGCCAGCAGCTATGGACAACGCGCGCAAGAGACCCAGTACTTC. The chain recombines TRBV7-9 with TRBJ2-5; perhaps TRBD1 as D (5 bases). Per the germline V gene, CDR1 is SEHNR and CDR2 is FQNEAQ (reference sequence). The CDR3 runs 15 residues. V was trimmed by 4 bases and J by 2 bases, leaving 14 bases between them.

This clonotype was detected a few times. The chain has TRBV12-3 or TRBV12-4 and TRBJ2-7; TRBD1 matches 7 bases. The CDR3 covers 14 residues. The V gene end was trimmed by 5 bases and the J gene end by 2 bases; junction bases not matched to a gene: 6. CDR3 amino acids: CASSRTDRPYEQYF. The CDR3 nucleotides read TGTGCCAGCAGTCGAACGGACAGGCCCTACGAGCAGTACTTC.

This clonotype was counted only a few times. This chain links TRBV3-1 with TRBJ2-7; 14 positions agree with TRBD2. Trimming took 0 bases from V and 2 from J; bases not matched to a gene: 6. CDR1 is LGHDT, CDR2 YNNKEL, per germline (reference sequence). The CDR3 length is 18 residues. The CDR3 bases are TGTGCCAGCAGCCAAGAACCGGGGACTAGCGGGAGTCCCTACGAGCAGTACTTC. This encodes CASSQEPGTSGSPYEQYF.

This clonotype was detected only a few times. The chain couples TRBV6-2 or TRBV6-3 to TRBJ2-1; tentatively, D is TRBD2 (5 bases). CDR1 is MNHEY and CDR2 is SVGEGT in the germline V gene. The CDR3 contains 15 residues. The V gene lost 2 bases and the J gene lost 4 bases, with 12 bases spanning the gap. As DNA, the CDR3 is TGTGCCAGCAGTTACACCCGGCGGAGGTACAATGAGCAGTTCTTC. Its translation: CASSYTRRRYNEQFF.

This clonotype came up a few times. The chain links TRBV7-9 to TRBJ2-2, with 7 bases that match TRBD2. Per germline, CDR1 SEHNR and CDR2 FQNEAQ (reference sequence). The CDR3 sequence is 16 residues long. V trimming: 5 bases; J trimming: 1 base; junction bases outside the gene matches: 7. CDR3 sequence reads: CASSHWGGLNTGELFF. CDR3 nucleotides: TGTGCCAGCAGCCACTGGGGGGGATTGAACACCGGGGAGCTGTTTTTT.

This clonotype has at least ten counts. CDR3 in DNA: TGCGCCAGCAGCTTGGGCCCGGGGGCCTACGAGCAGTACTTC. This gives the protein CASSLGPGAYEQYF. The chain employs TRBV5-1 and TRBJ2-7; a weak D match, TRBD2 (6 bases). V was cut by 0 bases and J by 2 bases, with 9 bases left in between. CDR3 size: 14 residues. Germline CDR1 reads SGHRS; CDR2 reads YFSETQ.